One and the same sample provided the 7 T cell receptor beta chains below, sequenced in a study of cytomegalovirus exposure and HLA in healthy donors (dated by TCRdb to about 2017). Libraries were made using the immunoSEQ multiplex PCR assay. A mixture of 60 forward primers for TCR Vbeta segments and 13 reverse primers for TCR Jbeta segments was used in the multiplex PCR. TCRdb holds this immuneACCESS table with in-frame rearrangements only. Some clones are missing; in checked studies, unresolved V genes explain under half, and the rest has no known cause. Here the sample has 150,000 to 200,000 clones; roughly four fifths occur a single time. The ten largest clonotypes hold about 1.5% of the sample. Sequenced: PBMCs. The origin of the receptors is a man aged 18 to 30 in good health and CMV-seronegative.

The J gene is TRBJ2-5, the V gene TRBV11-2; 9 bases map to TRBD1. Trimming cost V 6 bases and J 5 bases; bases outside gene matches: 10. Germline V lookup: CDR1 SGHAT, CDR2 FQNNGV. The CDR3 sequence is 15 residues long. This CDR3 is CASSSTRTGVETQYF. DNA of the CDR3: TGTGCCAGCAGTTCGACTAGGACAGGGGTGGAGACCCAGTACTTC.

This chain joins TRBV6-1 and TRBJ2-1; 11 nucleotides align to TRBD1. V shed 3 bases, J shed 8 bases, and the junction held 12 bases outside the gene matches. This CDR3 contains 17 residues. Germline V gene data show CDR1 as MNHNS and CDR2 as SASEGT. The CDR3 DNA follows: TGTGCCAGCAGTGAGCTCTTGGACAGGGGGCCAGGACATGAGCAGTTCTTC. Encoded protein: CASSELLDRGPGHEQFF.

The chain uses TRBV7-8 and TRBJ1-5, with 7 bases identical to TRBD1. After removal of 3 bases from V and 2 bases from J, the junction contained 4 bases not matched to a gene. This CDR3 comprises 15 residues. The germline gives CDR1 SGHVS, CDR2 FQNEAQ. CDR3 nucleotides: TGTGCCAGCAGCTTCAGACAGGGCCGCAATCAGCCCCAGCATTTT. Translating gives CASSFRQGRNQPQHF.

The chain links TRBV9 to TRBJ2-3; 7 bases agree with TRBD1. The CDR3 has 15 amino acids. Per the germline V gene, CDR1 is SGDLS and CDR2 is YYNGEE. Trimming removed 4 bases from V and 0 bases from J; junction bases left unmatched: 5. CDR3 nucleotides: TGTGCCAGCAGCTCGAGGGGGCAAAGCACAGATACGCAGTATTTT. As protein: CASSSRGQSTDTQYF.

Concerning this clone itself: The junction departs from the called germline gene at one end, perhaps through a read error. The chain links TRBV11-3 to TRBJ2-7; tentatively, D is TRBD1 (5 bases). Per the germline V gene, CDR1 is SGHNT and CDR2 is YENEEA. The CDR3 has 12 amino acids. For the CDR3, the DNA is TGTGCCAGCAGCTTAGCGGCTACACTCAGGGACTTC. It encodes CASSLAATLRDF.

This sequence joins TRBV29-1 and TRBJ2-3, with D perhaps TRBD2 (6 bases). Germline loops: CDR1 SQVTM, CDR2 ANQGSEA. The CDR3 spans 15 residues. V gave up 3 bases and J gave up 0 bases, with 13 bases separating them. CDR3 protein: CSVESAGPSTDTQYF. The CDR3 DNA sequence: TGCAGCGTTGAGAGTGCGGGACCAAGCACAGATACGCAGTATTTT.

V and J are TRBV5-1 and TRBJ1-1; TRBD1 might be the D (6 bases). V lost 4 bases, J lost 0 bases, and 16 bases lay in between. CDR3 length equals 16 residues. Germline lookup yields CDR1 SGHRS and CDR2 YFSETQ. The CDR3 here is CASSLTTGIMNTEAFF. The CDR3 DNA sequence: TGCGCCAGCAGCCTGACGACAGGAATAATGAACACTGAAGCTTTCTTT.